A single sample is the source of the 11 T cell receptor beta chains below, sequenced in a study of cytomegalovirus exposure and HLA in healthy donors. Assay used: immunoSEQ multiplex PCR; TCRdb lists only in-frame clones, some missing. This table has 150,000 to 200,000 clones, more than 80% appearing once. Sequencing was performed on PBMCs. Receptors were obtained from a man between 18 and 35 years old in good health and CMV-seropositive.

This chain joins TRBV14 and TRBJ1-2; tentative D call: TRBD1 (5 bases). Trimming removed 0 bases from V and 4 bases from J, with 12 bases in between. CDR3 size: 15 residues. Looked up from germline, CDR1 is SGHDN and CDR2 is FVKESK. DNA for the CDR3: TGTGCCAGCAGCCAAGATCGAAGGGGTGGCTATGGCTACACCTTC. This gives the protein CASSQDRRGGYGYTF.

The genes are TRBV19 and TRBJ1-2; the D gene is possibly TRBD1 (5 bases). The CDR3 sequence is 15 residues long. From germline, CDR1 is LNHDA and CDR2 SQIVND (reference sequence). Trimming removed 5 bases from V and 8 bases from J, with 21 bases in between. Here the CDR3 DNA reads TGTGCCAGTAGTGCCGACGGCGGGGCCTGGGGAGGCTACACCTTC. Encoded protein: CASSADGGAWGGYTF.

This clone appeared a single time. This chain uses TRBV30 with TRBJ2-5; 7 bases map to TRBD1. CDR3 length: 12 amino acids. Germline V gene data show CDR1 as GTSNPN and CDR2 as SVGIG (reference sequence). J lost 5 bases, V lost 4 bases, and 4 bases had no gene match. CDR3 sequence: CAWTQTGETQYF. CDR3 nucleotide sequence: TGTGCCTGGACCCAGACAGGGGAGACCCAGTACTTC.

V and J are TRBV6-4 and TRBJ2-1; D is undetermined. CDR3 length: 15 residues. V dropped 0 bases and J dropped 8 bases, with 14 bases sitting between them. CDR1 MRHNA and CDR2 SNTAGT come from the germline V gene. The CDR3 sequence is CASSDSTARGDEQFF. CDR3 DNA: TGTGCCAGCAGTGACTCTACGGCCCGAGGTGATGAGCAGTTCTTC.

This rearrangement joins TRBV27 to TRBJ2-7; D is perhaps TRBD2 (7 bases). Germline V gene data show CDR1 as MNHEY and CDR2 as SMNVEV (reference sequence). Trimming took off 5 bases at V and 5 bases at J, with 19 bases between the two ends. This CDR3 region has 15 residues. CDR3 sequence reads: CASSPLPGGGDEQYF. Written as DNA, the CDR3 is TGTGCCAGCAGTCCCCTCCCGGGGGGCGGCGACGAGCAGTACTTC.

The J gene is TRBJ1-2, the V gene TRBV28; TRBD1 aligns across 7 bases. This CDR3 is built from 14 residues. Losses at the gene ends were 6 bases for V and 7 bases for J; bases not matched to a gene: 11. Germline lookup yields CDR1 MDHEN and CDR2 SYDVKM. CDR3 region: CASSLKPTGSGYTF. The CDR3, as DNA: TGTGCCAGCAGCCTTAAGCCGACAGGGTCTGGCTACACCTTC.

The genes are TRBV6-5 and TRBJ2-2, with 7 bases that match TRBD2. Germline V CDR1 and CDR2: MNHEY, SVGAGI. The V segment lost 5 bases and the J segment 5 bases; nucleotides outside the gene matches: 5. The CDR3 sequence is 14 residues long. CDR3: CASSETSYTGELFF. DNA for the CDR3: TGTGCCAGCAGTGAGACTAGCTATACCGGGGAGCTGTTTTTT.

This clone is deemed medium-sized (0.01 to 0.1%). This sequence joins TRBV9 and TRBJ1-5; D remains unclear. The CDR3 length is 13 residues. V lost 4 bases, J lost 7 bases, and 12 bases lay in between. Germline V gene sequence: CDR1 SGDLS, CDR2 YYNGEE. In DNA, the CDR3 is TGTGCCAGCAGCTTAGTAGAACCCCAGCCCCAGCATTTT. Amino acid sequence: CASSLVEPQPQHF.

The CDR3 DNA is TGTGCCAGCAGTTTAAGGGGTCCTAGCGAGCCCCAGGACAATGAGCAGTTCTTC. Protein product: CASSLRGPSEPQDNEQFF. The chain joins TRBV27 to TRBJ2-1; D may be TRBD2 (6 bases). V was cut by 2 bases and J by 5 bases, with 22 bases left in between. The CDR3 runs 18 residues. CDR1 MNHEY and CDR2 SMNVEV come from the germline V gene (reference sequence).

The CDR3 loop is CASSAGQLSYEQYF. As DNA, the CDR3 is TGTGCCAGCAGTGCGGGACAGCTCTCCTACGAGCAGTACTTC. The chain recombines TRBV28 with TRBJ2-7, with D perhaps TRBD1 (7 bases). CDR1 is MDHEN and CDR2 is SYDVKM in the germline V gene. V was cut by 5 bases and J by 0 bases, with 11 bases left in between. There are 14 residues in the CDR3.

This clone has just a few counts. This chain links TRBV2 with TRBJ1-2; TRBD1 matches at 10 bases. The CDR3 is 17 amino acids. The J segment lost 4 bases and the V segment lost 4 bases, leaving 12 bases of the junction unmatched. Germline V gene lookup returns CDR1 SNHLY and CDR2 FYNNEI. The CDR3 sequence is CASSVDRGTTRRYGYTF. CDR3 nucleotides: TGTGCCAGCAGTGTGGACAGGGGGACCACCCGCCGCTATGGCTACACCTTC.